The rows below give T cell receptor beta chains drawn from one sample of a study of T-cell reconstitution after alpha-beta-depleted transplantation in children. A single record per CDR3 protein comes from TCRdb applying MiXCR to the PCR reads. The sample has about 540,000 distinct CDR3 sequences, 25% to 30% seen once; the top ten hold approximately 33%. Sequencing used PBMCs, obtained before TCRalphabeta/CD19-depleted stem cell transplant. Every receptor here comes from a boy under two years old with Wiskott-Aldrich syndrome, due to receive a stem cell transplant. The CDR3 runs from the conserved cysteine through the conserved F or W. The D gene is left open where the match is weak. Some rows have no size entry. The others give once, few or many, or a class for an expanded clone.

CDR3nt: TGCAGTGCTAGACGGGACGTACCCTACGAGCAGTACTTC; CDR3aa: CSARRDVPYEQYF; v_gene: TRBV20-1; len: 13; d_gene: .; j_gene: TRBJ2-7; abundance: .
CDR3nt: TGTGCCATCACGGGGAGAGAAAATGAGCAGTTCTTC; CDR3aa: CAITGRENEQFF; v_gene: TRBV10-3; len: 12; d_gene: .; j_gene: TRBJ2-1; abundance: few
CDR3nt: TGCGCCAGCAGCTTTGGGACAGGGCAAGATACGCAGTATTTT; CDR3aa: CASSFGTGQDTQYF; v_gene: TRBV5-1; len: 14; d_gene: TRBD1; j_gene: TRBJ2-3; abundance: .
CDR3nt: TGTGCCAGCAGTGAAAGGGCCGGGGGCGCGGCTCAGCCCCAGCATTTT; CDR3aa: CASSERAGGAAQPQHF; v_gene: TRBV2; len: 16; d_gene: .; j_gene: TRBJ1-5; abundance: few
CDR3nt: TGTGCCAGCAGGCCCATCAACGGGGAGACCCAGTACTTC; CDR3aa: CASRPINGETQYF; v_gene: TRBV12-3/TRBV12-4; len: 13; d_gene: .; j_gene: TRBJ2-5; abundance: .
CDR3nt: TGTGCCAGCAGTTTCTCCGCAGGGGGCTACGAGCAGTACTTC; CDR3aa: CASSFSAGGYEQYF; v_gene: TRBV12-3/TRBV12-4; len: 14; d_gene: TRBD1; j_gene: TRBJ2-7; abundance: few
CDR3nt: TGCGCCAGCAGCCGCTGGACAGGGGGCAACGACAATGAGCAGTTCTTC; CDR3aa: CASSRWTGGNDNEQFF; v_gene: TRBV5-1; len: 16; d_gene: TRBD1; j_gene: TRBJ2-1; abundance: once
CDR3nt: TGCGCCAGCGGGCTACAGGCTCCACCGTTCCTCTCTGGGGCCAACGTCCTGACTTTC; CDR3aa: CASGLQAPPFLSGANVLTF; v_gene: TRBV5-1; len: 19; d_gene: .; j_gene: TRBJ2-6; abundance: .
CDR3nt: TGTGCCAGCAGCTCATACGGACCCCCTAGCACAGATACGCAGTATTTT; CDR3aa: CASSSYGPPSTDTQYF; v_gene: TRBV7-3; len: 16; d_gene: .; j_gene: TRBJ2-3; abundance: few
CDR3nt: TGTGCCAGCAGTCGGCGCACAGGGGGATTTCTCGCTGAAGCTTTCTTT; CDR3aa: CASSRRTGGFLAEAFF; v_gene: TRBV12-3/TRBV12-4; len: 16; d_gene: TRBD1; j_gene: TRBJ1-1; abundance: few
CDR3nt: TGTGCCAGCAAATCAGGGGTTGTGAACACTGAAGCTTTCTTT; CDR3aa: CASKSGVVNTEAFF; v_gene: TRBV12-3/TRBV12-4; len: 14; d_gene: .; j_gene: TRBJ1-1; abundance: .
CDR3nt: TGCGCCAGCAGCATGGACAGGTTTCGGGACACTGAAGCTTTCTTT; CDR3aa: CASSMDRFRDTEAFF; v_gene: TRBV5-1; len: 15; d_gene: TRBD1; j_gene: TRBJ1-1; abundance: few
CDR3nt: TGTGCCAGCAGTCGACAGGGACCCGGGGAGCTGTTTTTT; CDR3aa: CASSRQGPGELFF; v_gene: TRBV6-1; len: 13; d_gene: TRBD1; j_gene: TRBJ2-2; abundance: .
CDR3nt: TGCGCCAGCAGCGCGGGACAGACCCACGAGCAGTACTTC; CDR3aa: CASSAGQTHEQYF; v_gene: TRBV5-1; len: 13; d_gene: .; j_gene: TRBJ2-7; abundance: .
CDR3nt: TGTGCCAGCAGCCGAGGGACCGTTCCCTACGAGCAGTACTTC; CDR3aa: CASSRGTVPYEQYF; v_gene: TRBV14; len: 14; d_gene: .; j_gene: TRBJ2-7; abundance: .
CDR3nt: TGCGCCAGCAGCTTGACACAGGGACCCTACGAGCAGTACTTC; CDR3aa: CASSLTQGPYEQYF; v_gene: TRBV5-1; len: 14; d_gene: .; j_gene: TRBJ2-7; abundance: few
CDR3nt: TGTGCCTGGAGTAAAAAATCTAGCACAGATACGCAGTATTTT; CDR3aa: CAWSKKSSTDTQYF; v_gene: TRBV30; len: 14; d_gene: .; j_gene: TRBJ2-3; abundance: few
CDR3nt: TGTGCCAGCAGCTTACCGTACTCCGGGACTAGCGGGAGGTTAGATACGCAGTATTTT; CDR3aa: CASSLPYSGTSGRLDTQYF; v_gene: TRBV7-2; len: 19; d_gene: TRBD2; j_gene: TRBJ2-3; abundance: .
CDR3nt: TGCGCCAGCAGCTTGACGGGACTCGAGTATGGCTACACCTTC; CDR3aa: CASSLTGLEYGYTF; v_gene: TRBV5-1; len: 14; d_gene: .; j_gene: TRBJ1-2; abundance: .
CDR3nt: TGTGCCAGCAGACAGAGAGGGACTAGCGGGAGTAATGAGCAGTTCTTC; CDR3aa: CASRQRGTSGSNEQFF; v_gene: TRBV27; len: 16; d_gene: TRBD2; j_gene: TRBJ2-1; abundance: few
CDR3nt: TGTGCCAGCAGCCTACGAGCATGGACTCAAGAGACCCAGTACTTC; CDR3aa: CASSLRAWTQETQYF; v_gene: TRBV7-8; len: 15; d_gene: .; j_gene: TRBJ2-5; abundance: .
CDR3nt: TGCACCATAACGGGGGCAGGGGCGGACACTGAAGCTTTCTTT; CDR3aa: CTITGAGADTEAFF; v_gene: TRBV29-1; len: 14; d_gene: .; j_gene: TRBJ1-1; abundance: few
CDR3nt: TGTGCCAGCAGCTTGTCAGGACAGGGTCCCTACGAGCAGTACTTC; CDR3aa: CASSLSGQGPYEQYF; v_gene: TRBV7-6; len: 15; d_gene: TRBD1; j_gene: TRBJ2-7; abundance: .
CDR3nt: TGTGCCAGCAGCGTGGTTAGCGGGAGGGGGTCCTACAATGAGCAGTTCTTC; CDR3aa: CASSVVSGRGSYNEQFF; v_gene: TRBV9; len: 17; d_gene: TRBD2; j_gene: TRBJ2-1; abundance: .
CDR3nt: TGTGCCAGCAGCCCTCGGACTACTTCTACCTATAACACCGGGGAGCTGTTTTTT; CDR3aa: CASSPRTTSTYNTGELFF; v_gene: TRBV11-2; len: 18; d_gene: .; j_gene: TRBJ2-2; abundance: .
CDR3nt: TGTGCCAGCAGCCAGGGGGTTTCCACTGAAGCTTTCTTT; CDR3aa: CASSQGVSTEAFF; v_gene: TRBV7-3; len: 13; d_gene: TRBD1; j_gene: TRBJ1-1; abundance: .
CDR3nt: TGCGCCAGCAGCCTCTCCGGGACTAGGGAGACCCAGTACTTC; CDR3aa: CASSLSGTRETQYF; v_gene: TRBV5-1; len: 14; d_gene: TRBD2; j_gene: TRBJ2-5; abundance: few
CDR3nt: TGCAGCGTCCGTCAATCAGGTCCCTACGAGCAGTACTTC; CDR3aa: CSVRQSGPYEQYF; v_gene: TRBV29-1; len: 13; d_gene: .; j_gene: TRBJ2-7; abundance: few
CDR3nt: TGCAGTGCTAGCGGAGGGGGAGACGGTTACAATGAGCAGTTCTTC; CDR3aa: CSASGGGDGYNEQFF; v_gene: TRBV20-1; len: 15; d_gene: .; j_gene: TRBJ2-1; abundance: few
CDR3nt: TGTGACAGCAGTTCAGGACAGCCACCTTTCTGGCCCCTCCACTTT; CDR3aa: CDSSSGQPPFWPLHF; v_gene: TRBV12-3/TRBV12-4; len: 15; d_gene: .; j_gene: TRBJ1-6; abundance: .
CDR3nt: TGTGCCAGCAGCCAACAGGGTCCATCCTACAATGAGCAGTTCTTC; CDR3aa: CASSQQGPSYNEQFF; v_gene: TRBV9; len: 15; d_gene: .; j_gene: TRBJ2-1; abundance: few
CDR3nt: TGTGCCAGCAGTTTAGTGGGTTATGGGGGCTACACCTTC; CDR3aa: CASSLVGYGGYTF; v_gene: TRBV12-3/TRBV12-4; len: 13; d_gene: .; j_gene: TRBJ1-2; abundance: .
CDR3nt: TGTGCCAGCAGCTTAGGTACAGGGGCGAACACCGGGGAGCTGTTTTTT; CDR3aa: CASSLGTGANTGELFF; v_gene: TRBV7-7; len: 16; d_gene: TRBD1; j_gene: TRBJ2-2; abundance: .
CDR3nt: TGCGCCAGCAGCTTTGGTAGTTTGGGGGAGAAGTATGGCTACACCTTC; CDR3aa: CASSFGSLGEKYGYTF; v_gene: TRBV5-1; len: 16; d_gene: .; j_gene: TRBJ1-2; abundance: .
CDR3nt: TGTGCCAGCAACTCGCGACAGGGGGGGACTGAAGCTTTCTTT; CDR3aa: CASNSRQGGTEAFF; v_gene: TRBV28; len: 14; d_gene: TRBD1; j_gene: TRBJ1-1; abundance: .